These T cell receptor beta chains were read from a single sample in a study of blood T cell repertoires in COVID-19. Using immunoSEQ multiplex PCR, the repertoire was profiled, and TCRdb retains in-frame clones only, with some absent. The table lists hundreds of thousands of clones, around 86% of them singletons. The sequencing input was peripheral blood. These receptors all come from an elderly woman with COVID-19, enrolled during active disease. Both conserved end residues are part of each CDR3. A D gene is named only where the DNA matches it firmly. The size of a clone is reported for some rows only, either as once, few or many, or as a class for expanded clones.

>NA|TRBJ2-1|TRBD2|TRBV6-5
CASSSSGLASNEQFF
TGTGCCAGCAGTTCCTCGGGACTAGCATCCAATGAGCAGTTCTTC
>NA|TRBJ1-2|TRBD1|TRBV11-2
CASSNTGVANYGYTF
TGTGCCAGCAGCAATACAGGGGTGGCTAACTATGGCTACACCTTC
>NA|TRBJ1-1|NA|TRBV6-5
CASSYLGQNTEAFF
TGTGCCAGCAGTTACTTGGGACAGAACACTGAAGCTTTCTTT
>NA|TRBJ1-4|NA|TRBV5-5
CASSLGDTQVPKLFF
TGTGCCAGCAGCTTGGGGGACACTCAAGTCCCAAAACTGTTTTTT
>NA|TRBJ1-5|NA|TRBV5-4
CASSSAGTNQPQHF
TGTGCCAGCAGCTCCGCCGGGACAAATCAGCCCCAGCATTTT
>NA|TRBJ1-5|TRBD1|TRBV10-3
CAISGDRGSNQPQHF
TGTGCCATCAGTGGGGACAGGGGAAGCAATCAGCCCCAGCATTTT
>NA|TRBJ1-2|TRBD1|TRBV3-1/TRBV3-2
CASRPGTGGYYGYTF
TGTGCCAGCAGACCCGGGACAGGGGGCTACTATGGCTACACCTTC
>NA|TRBJ2-1|NA|TRBV3-1/TRBV3-2
CASSQGAGEYNEQFF
TGTGCCAGCAGCCAAGGGGCCGGGGAGTACAATGAGCAGTTCTTC
>NA|TRBJ2-3|NA|TRBV5-4
CASSLKFGGGSPDTQYF
TGTGCCAGCAGCTTGAAGTTCGGTGGAGGGAGCCCAGATACGCAGTATTTT
>NA|TRBJ2-1|TRBD1|TRBV19
CATRTGTVNYGEQFF
TGTGCCACCCGGACAGGGACAGTCAATTACGGTGAGCAGTTCTTC
>NA|TRBJ1-2|TRBD1|TRBV2
CASSARQGHIYGYTF
TGTGCCAGCAGTGCCCGACAGGGCCACATATATGGCTACACCTTC
>NA|TRBJ1-1|TRBD1|TRBV6-6
CASSEPGQGITEAFF
TGTGCCAGCAGTGAGCCGGGACAGGGTATAACTGAAGCTTTCTTT
>few|TRBJ1-2|TRBD1|TRBV7-2
CASSRPGQGIYGYTF
TGTGCCAGCAGTCGTCCGGGACAGGGAATATATGGCTACACCTTC
>NA|TRBJ2-7|NA|TRBV6-2/TRBV6-3
CASSAGQKRREQYF
TGTGCCAGCAGCGCGGGACAGAAACGTCGCGAGCAGTACTTC
>NA|TRBJ1-1|TRBD1|TRBV2
CASSSDRGPTEAFF
TGTGCCAGCAGTTCGGACAGGGGGCCCACTGAAGCTTTCTTT
>NA|TRBJ1-4|NA|TRBV19
CASSIEGGEKLFF
TGTGCCAGTAGTATAGAGGGGGGTGAAAAACTGTTTTTT
>NA|TRBJ1-4|NA|TRBV10-3
CAISEGATNEKLFF
TGTGCCATCAGTGAGGGAGCAACTAATGAAAAACTGTTTTTT
>NA|TRBJ2-5|NA|TRBV7-6
CASSFAGARGGSETQYF
TGTGCCAGCAGCTTTGCCGGGGCGAGGGGGGGGTCAGAGACCCAGTACTTC
>NA|TRBJ1-2|NA|TRBV6-2/TRBV6-3
CASSLQGHYGYTF
TGTGCCAGCAGTCTACAGGGCCACTATGGCTACACCTTC
>NA|TRBJ2-5|TRBD2|TRBV7-7
CASSFDSGGLTPQYF
TGTGCCAGCAGCTTCGATAGCGGGGGGCTGACGCCCCAGTACTTC
>NA|TRBJ1-1|TRBD1|TRBV18
CASSPLIGTGRGAEAFF
TGTGCCAGCTCACCTCTAATTGGGACAGGGAGAGGCGCTGAAGCTTTCTTT
>NA|TRBJ1-4|TRBD1|TRBV6-4
CASSGPGTGGEKLFF
TGTGCCAGCAGTGGACCCGGGACAGGGGGTGAAAAACTGTTTTTT
>NA|TRBJ1-2|NA|TRBV28
CASSTTGIYGYTF
TGTGCCAGCAGTACCACAGGGATCTATGGCTACACCTTC
>NA|TRBJ1-2|NA|TRBV28
CATDYRDSYGYTF
TGTGCCACCGACTACAGGGATAGTTATGGCTACACCTTC
>NA|TRBJ1-6|TRBD1|TRBV5-8
CASSFGLRGLGPSPLHF
TGTGCCAGCAGTTTTGGACTCAGGGGGCTGGGCCCTTCACCCCTCCACTTT
>NA|TRBJ2-3|TRBD2|TRBV7-6
CASSLARGTSGGIPHTQYF
TGTGCCAGCAGCTTAGCGCGTGGAACTAGCGGGGGGATACCACATACGCAGTATTTT